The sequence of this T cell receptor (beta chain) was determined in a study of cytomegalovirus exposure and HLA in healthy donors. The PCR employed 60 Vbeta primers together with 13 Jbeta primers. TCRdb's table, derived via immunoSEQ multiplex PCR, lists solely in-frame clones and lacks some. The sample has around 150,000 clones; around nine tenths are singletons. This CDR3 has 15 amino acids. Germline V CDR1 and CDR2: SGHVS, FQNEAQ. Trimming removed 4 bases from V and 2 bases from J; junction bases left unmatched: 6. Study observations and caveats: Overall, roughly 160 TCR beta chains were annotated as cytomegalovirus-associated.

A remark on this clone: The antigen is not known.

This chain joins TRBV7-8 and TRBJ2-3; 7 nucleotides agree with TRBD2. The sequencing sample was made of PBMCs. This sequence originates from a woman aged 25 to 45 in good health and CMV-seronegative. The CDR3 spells CASSSSGNPTDTQYF. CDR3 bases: TGTGCCAGCAGCTCTAGCGGAAACCCCACAGATACGCAGTATTTT.